This T cell receptor (beta chain) was recovered during a study of radiation and T cells in renal cell carcinoma. For the study at large: Nephrectomy followed 15 Gy stereotactic body radiation by 4 weeks. The study's findings and limits: Top tumor clonotypes rose in blood 2 weeks post-radiation, then contracted.

In regard to this clone: Its antigen is undetermined.

Trimming shortened V by 9 bases and J by 1 base, and 16 bases separated the two germline ends. The CDR3 consists of 14 residues. Germline lookup yields CDR1 LNHDA and CDR2 SQIVND (reference sequence). Time point in this sample: baseline pretreatment blood. As for treatment: 15 Gy SBRT to primary tumor, nephrectomy 4 weeks later. Blood was sampled at baseline, 2 weeks and 4 weeks after SBRT. This renal cell carcinoma was of the clear cell type. Libraries were prepared by immunoSEQ multiplex PCR; TCRdb keeps only in-frame clonotypes and omits some of them. The sample lists roughly 150,000 clones; about nine tenths were seen once.

V usage is TRBV19 and J usage is TRBJ2-7; possibly TRBD1 for D (7 bases). The source material was blood, sampled from a patient whose treatment included radiotherapy and nephrectomy. This receptor was obtained from a woman in her 70s with renal cell carcinoma. CDR3 residues: CARNRQGGSYEQYF. CDR3 coding DNA: TGTGCCAGGAACAGACAGGGAGGTTCCTACGAGCAGTACTTC.